This TCR beta chain was retrieved from a study of T cell responses to AZD1222 COVID-19 vaccine. Study observations and caveats: Only five to seven AZD1222 recipients were seropositive at baseline. Sampling captured repertoires only after the peak T cell response. Vaccination with two AZD1222 doses was followed by a rise in Spike-specific TCR breadth and depth.

Profiling relied on immunoSEQ multiplex PCR, and the TCRdb table lists in-frame clones only, not all of them. This repertoire shows around 130,000 clones, around 84% found once; its top ten account for around 10%. Concerning this clone itself: The antigen remains unidentified.

The V gene end was trimmed by 4 bases and the J gene end by 0 bases; junction bases not matched to a gene: 5. In germline, CDR1 is SGHAT, CDR2 FQNNGV. This CDR3 has 15 amino acids. The sequence was collected from an adult in good health. The starting material was peripheral blood, obtained on day 0 of AZD1222 vaccination. The V gene is TRBV11-2, the J gene TRBJ1-1; 7 bases map to TRBD1. The CDR3 nucleotides read TGTGCCAGCAGCTACCCCGGGACAGTGAACACTGAAGCTTTCTTT. Amino acid sequence: CASSYPGTVNTEAFF.